This T cell receptor beta chain appears in the sequencing data of a study of graft-versus-host responses after intestinal transplantation (dated by TCRdb to about 2021). At the level of the whole study: Recipients received multivisceral, liver-intestinal, or isolated intestinal transplants. Samples from a few later patients were sequenced in-house on an Illumina MiSeq with MiXCR processing rather than by the commercial service. A peak of at least 4% donor T cells among recipient peripheral blood mononuclear cells was the definition used for donor T cell macrochimerism. Bulk TCR-beta CDR3 sequencing was used to track graft-versus-host and host-versus-graft alloreactive T cell clones in the graft, circulation and bone marrow after intestinal transplantation. A cohort of about two dozen intestinal transplant recipients, including one retransplant, was enrolled, and 3 patients lacking pretransplant specimens were excluded. Every recipient was given anti-thymocyte globulin induction, followed by about 3 years of maintenance tacrolimus and steroids. To identify alloreactive clones, pre-transplant mixed lymphocyte reaction products were sequenced and then compared with unstimulated pre-transplant donor and recipient T cells. General findings and caveats noted by the study authors: Patients with donor T cell macrochimerism had high GvH to HvG T cell clonal ratios in their allografts. GvH clones were found in recipient bone marrow, and some of the GvH clones appeared earlier in ileal mucosa or blood, which is consistent with an intestinal mucosal origin. The relatively low number and heterogeneity of intestinal transplant patients limited the conclusions. Early after transplant, declines in HvG clones were associated with peak levels of circulating GvH clones.

To note about this clone: Its antigen remains undetermined. No base-level quality is on record; no much larger clone is a single base apart.

V sheds 3 bases and J sheds 1 base, leaving 8 bases between their ends. Measured from the cysteine to the phenylalanine, the CDR3 is 14 residues long. Solely the CDR3 DNA is kept, with 42 bases framed from the first base. The CDR1 and CDR2 encoded by the germline V gene (reference sequence) are SGHNT and YYREEE. Taken with the paper, the label for time point translates to: cells obtained before transplantation from donor or recipient. CD3+CD4+ and CD3+CD8+ populations were FACS-sorted from unstimulated pre-transplant donor and recipient cells taken from spleen or lymph nodes. Libraries were prepared through the immunoSEQ multiplex PCR assay. For most patients, genomic DNA was isolated with the Qiagen DNeasy Blood and Tissue Kit and shipped frozen to Adaptive Biotechnologies for TCR sequencing. High-throughput TCR-beta CDR3 sequencing of genomic DNA from most patients was performed by Adaptive Biotechnologies. The authors' pipeline ran thus. Adaptive's ImmunoSEQ software was the source of the TCR sequencing data for approximately 18 patients, while a few other patients were processed with MiXCR and VDJtools. CD4 versus CD8 sorting errors were corrected by removing sequences found in both subsets at a frequency ratio below 5:1. CDR3 nucleotide sequences shared by donor and recipient were removed because the origin of these sequences could not be assigned. At least 2-fold expansion over unstimulated cells and a minimum CFSE-low frequency of 0.002% (template counts) or 0.001% (read counts) were required for clones to be classified as alloreactive. A clone was considered mappable if detected in the sequenced pre-transplant spleen, lymph node, or MLR CFSE-low populations of the donor or recipient. Cumulative frequency of alloreactive clones was calculated as a percentage of all sequences weighted by copy number. Sourced from immuneACCESS, this table was stored by TCRdb with only in-frame sequences that have V and J called. A share of the clones is absent; for the studies checked, an unresolved V gene accounts for under half, and the remainder has no known explanation. From that table come the V and J calls and clone size; the DNA was used to work out D and trimming. The sample has 60,000 to 75,000 clones on record, 89% of them singletons. Jointly, the top ten make up 2.5% of the sample.

Here the sequenced sample was unstimulated CD8+ T cells sorted from spleen or lymph node cells, taken before intestinal transplant. The sequence joins TRBV5-4 to TRBJ2-1; TRBD1 might be the D gene, on 6 matching bases. The TCR was taken from a human donor who received an intestinal transplant. The DNA is TGTGCCAGCAGCTCAGGGGTTTCCTACAATGAGCAGTTCTTC. It is translated as CASSSGVSYNEQFF.